This T cell receptor (beta chain) stems from a study of T cell repertoires in ileal Crohn's disease (dated by TCRdb to the late 2010s). As for the study more broadly: The median duration of disease was roughly 7.6 years, and at the time of surgery about a third of patients were active smokers. All patients had surgery for a complication: stricturing disease in roughly 60% and penetrating disease in roughly 39%. A total of 170 or so mucosal samples from roughly 57 patients were sequenced, with samples obtained at several locations on the surgical specimen and at postoperative endoscopy. Neoterminal ileum biopsies obtained at postoperative colonoscopy were designated as M6 samples. A prospective multicentre cohort supplied the 57 Crohn's disease patients whose TCR repertoires were analysed. Roughly half of the patients were given postoperative therapy, with 15 to 20 on anti-TNF agents and 10 to 12 on thiopurines. The study was conducted in parallel with a multicentre cohort built to find predictors of early endoscopic recurrence after ileocolonic resection. Endoscopic postoperative recurrence was defined by a Rutgeerts score above i0. Broad study findings and their caveats: Sorted CD8 T cells carried more high-frequency clones than CD4 T cells, suggesting mucosal expansions were mainly CD8. Only a subgroup of patients, of unstated size, had mucosal CD4 and CD8 T cells sorted and sequenced. A significantly higher proportion of clonal expansions was observed in active smokers at surgery than in non-smokers (approximately 26% vs 17%, p=0.02). Postoperative endoscopy was performed at varying times within the first year after surgery, with a median delay of roughly seven months. Higher high-frequency clone percentages at surgery were associated with endoscopic recurrence; all patients with clonality above 26.8% (18/57) had recurrence.

This specimen's time point label, interpreted: neoterminal ileum biopsy at postoperative endoscopy, about 6 months after surgery. Adults with ileal or ileocolonic Crohn's disease and an indication for ileocolonic resection were eligible for inclusion. Whole ileal mucosal biopsies were stored frozen at -80°C before DNA extraction. A TRizol-based method was used to extract genomic DNA from the frozen whole biopsies, and the DNA was quantified with a NanoDrop 2000 spectrophotometer. For commercial TCRB immunosequencing, five hundred nanograms of biopsy DNA were submitted for each sample. CDR3 regions were amplified from genomic DNA by Adaptive Biotechnology using a two-step, amplification bias-controlled multiplex PCR. Primers for every V and J gene segment were used in the first PCR, and barcodes and Illumina adapters were added in the second PCR. CDR3 libraries were sequenced on an Illumina instrument. From the authors' description of their analysis: Analysis combined the vendor-provided pipelines with custom analysis of raw data in R/Bioconductor under R version 3.3.0. Clonality, ranging from 0 to 1, was calculated as the inverse of the normalised Shannon entropy of all productive clones. High-frequency clones were defined as the repertoire share of the top 100 clones, retaining only clones passing a 95% confidence test. Overlap between samples was measured with the Morisita-Horn index, while repertoire diversity was measured with the Simpson index. TCRdb's version of the immuneACCESS table is confined to in-frame rearrangements and falls short of the full clone set. An unresolved V gene accounts for under half of the shortfall where checked; the remainder is of unknown origin. V and J calls and clone size are given by that table; D and trimming were obtained from the DNA. The sample records thousands of clones, 55% to 70% of which are singletons. The ten largest account for roughly 27% of the sample.

The CDR3 covers 13 residues, taking in both the cysteine and the phenylalanine. Only the CDR3 DNA stays, 39 bases, in frame from base 1. Based on the germline V gene, the CDR1 and CDR2 sequences are LGHNA and YSLEER. The junction shows trimming of 1 base on V and 10 bases on J, and the gene matches do not reach 5 bases of it. About this clone: Its antigen remains undetermined. Base quality data are lacking; no much larger clone is found one base away.

The sequence links TRBV4-3 to TRBJ2-3; 7 bases in the middle match TRBD2. The sequence was obtained from an adult with Crohn's disease. Source material: ileal tissue. At the DNA level, the sequence is TGCGCCAGCAGCCAAGGTAGACTAGCAGCGCAGTATTTT. Its protein reads: CASSQGRLAAQYF.